Listed here are 18 T cell receptor beta chains from one sample, sequenced in a study of blood T cell repertoires in COVID-19. Produced via immunoSEQ multiplex PCR; TCRdb's table is partial and in-frame only. The table has hundreds of thousands of clones, more than 85% seen once. Source material: peripheral blood. The receptor source for this set is a man between 65 and 85 years old with acute or convalescent COVID-19.

This clone was counted ten times or more. CDR3 nucleotide sequence: TGTGCCAGCAGCTTACGGGGACAGAACACTGAAGCTTTCTTT. It translates to CASSLRGQNTEAFF. The V gene is TRBV7-9, the J gene TRBJ1-1; D perhaps matches TRBD1 (6 bases). Trimming shortened V by 2 bases and J by 1 base, and 8 bases separated the two germline ends. This CDR3 contains 14 residues. CDR1 SEHNR and CDR2 FQNEAQ come from the germline V gene (reference sequence).

The rearrangement links TRBV24-1 to TRBJ2-7; 9 nucleotides agree with TRBD1. Trimming removed 3 bases from V and 5 bases from J; junction bases left unmatched: 10. CDR3 length: 16 amino acids. Germline CDR1 KGHDR, CDR2 SFDVKD. CDR3: CATSDPPGQGKNEQYF. The CDR3 DNA reads TGTGCCACCAGTGATCCCCCGGGACAGGGTAAGAACGAGCAGTACTTC.

The CDR3 DNA reads TGTGCCAGCAGCCCGGACCCTCCAGGGCCCTACGAGCAGTACTTC. Amino acids: CASSPDPPGPYEQYF. This rearrangement joins TRBV5-4 to TRBJ2-7, with D perhaps matching TRBD1 (5 bases). The germline V gene encodes CDR1 SGHNT and CDR2 YYREEE (reference sequence). V was pared by 4 bases and J by 2 bases, with 16 bases between. CDR3 length: 15 amino acids.

The sample holds a few counts of this clone. DNA of the CDR3: TGCGCCAGCAGCTTGGGGGGGCAGGGGCCAACTAATGAAAAACTGTTTTTT. Translation gives CASSLGGQGPTNEKLFF. The chain joins TRBV5-1 to TRBJ1-4, with D possibly matching TRBD1 (6 bases). Deletions cut 0 bases from V and 0 bases from J, with 12 bases between. Germline loops: CDR1 SGHRS, CDR2 YFSETQ. The CDR3 has 17 amino acids.

The rearrangement uses TRBV18 and TRBJ1-5, with a possible D match to TRBD1 (5 bases). V was pared by 2 bases and J by 4 bases, with 9 bases between. This CDR3 is 14 amino acids long. Looked up from germline, CDR1 is KGHSH and CDR2 is LQKENI. The CDR3 coding sequence is TGTGCCAGCTCACCAACCAGGGAAAATCAGCCCCAGCATTTT. The encoded protein is CASSPTRENQPQHF.

CDR3 DNA sequence: TGCAGTGCTAGTTCGCTAGCGGGAGCGAAGGAGCAGTACTTC. Encoded protein: CSASSLAGAKEQYF. The chain recombines TRBV20-1 with TRBJ2-7, with 10 bases matching TRBD2. The V gene's germline CDR1 is DFQATT and CDR2 SNEGSKA (reference sequence). V shed 3 bases and J 7 bases; nucleotides not matched to a gene: 9. The CDR3 has 14 residues.

The rearrangement uses TRBV6-2 or TRBV6-3 and TRBJ2-1; D is possibly TRBD2 (7 bases). The germline V gene has CDR1 MNHEY and CDR2 SVGEGT. Trimming cost V 3 bases and J 15 bases, with 15 bases left between them. CDR3 length: 12 amino acids. The CDR3 nucleotides are TGTGCCAGCAGTTATAGGGGGGGGTTAGGGTTCTTC. Translated: CASSYRGGLGFF.

The chain recombines TRBV28 with TRBJ1-5; tentatively, D is TRBD1 (5 bases). Germline CDR1 and CDR2: MDHEN and SYDVKM. The CDR3 covers 13 residues. The V gene lost 6 bases and the J gene lost 11 bases, with 17 bases spanning the gap. CDR3 sequence reads: CASSHPFGGAQHF. CDR3 DNA: TGTGCCAGCAGCCACCCCTTTGGGGGGGCCCAGCATTTT.

The CDR3 spells CASSQRGDLREQYF. For the CDR3, the DNA is TGCGCCAGCAGCCAGCGGGGGGACCTCCGAGAGCAGTACTTC. This chain links TRBV4-1 with TRBJ2-7, with 8 bases aligning to TRBD2. This CDR3 is built from 14 residues. In germline, CDR1 is MGHRA, CDR2 YSYEKL. Losses at the gene ends were 3 bases for V and 7 bases for J; bases not matched to a gene: 8.

The chain recombines TRBV7-2 with TRBJ2-7, with 10 bases fitting TRBD2. Trimming at V came to 1 base and at J to 4 bases, leaving 4 bases not matched to a gene. Germline CDR1 SGHTA, CDR2 FQGNSA. The CDR3 spans 15 residues. The CDR3, as DNA: TGTGCCAGCAGCTTAGGTCTAGCGGGAGTGTACGAGCAGTACTTC. Amino acids: CASSLGLAGVYEQYF.

The chain carries TRBV4-2 and TRBJ2-1; D possibly corresponds to TRBD2 (8 bases). CDR1 is LGHNA and CDR2 is YNFKEQ in the germline V gene. The CDR3 is 15 residues long. V shed 0 bases and J shed 8 bases, with 14 bases lying between them. DNA for the CDR3: TGTGCCAGCAGCCAAGAAGGGACTAGGGGGCATGAGCAGTTCTTC. It translates to CASSQEGTRGHEQFF.

The V gene is TRBV4-2, the J gene TRBJ2-4; 9 nucleotides match TRBD2. There are 17 residues in the CDR3. CDR1 is LGHNA and CDR2 is YNFKEQ in the germline V gene. With 0 bases clipped from V and 0 bases from J, the junction kept 3 bases outside the gene matches. As DNA, the CDR3 is TGTGCCAGCAGCCAAGAAGAGCGGGGGGTAGCCAAAAACATTCAGTACTTC. Protein: CASSQEERGVAKNIQYF.

The chain carries TRBV5-4 and TRBJ2-5, with D perhaps TRBD2 (6 bases). The CDR3 runs to 14 residues. Germline V gene lookup returns CDR1 SGHNT and CDR2 YYREEE (reference sequence). V shed 4 bases and J shed 3 bases, with 13 bases lying between them. The CDR3 nucleotides read TGTGCCAGCAGCCCCGGTGGGAGGAAAGAGACCCAGTACTTC. Translated: CASSPGGRKETQYF.

The chain is built from TRBV19 and TRBJ2-2; D perhaps matches TRBD1 (6 bases). Trimming stripped 3 bases from V and 7 bases from J, with 21 bases between. Germline V gene sequence: CDR1 LNHDA, CDR2 SQIVND (reference sequence). The CDR3 covers 17 residues. This CDR3 reads CASSMRRGVEGGGELFF. CDR3 coding DNA: TGTGCCAGTAGTATGCGCAGGGGCGTCGAAGGGGGCGGGGAGCTGTTTTTT.

This clone was seen once. J is TRBJ2-1 and V is TRBV7-2, with 9 positions matching TRBD1. After removal of 2 bases from V and 12 bases from J, the junction contained 5 bases not matched to a gene. This CDR3 is 13 amino acids long. CDR1 is SGHTA, CDR2 FQGNSA, per germline. DNA of the CDR3: TGTGCCAGCAGCTTAATGGGGACAGGGCGGCAGTTCTTC. Translating it yields CASSLMGTGRQFF.

This clone was detected only a few times. The chain uses TRBV11-2 and TRBJ2-2; D gene unclear. This CDR3 comprises 13 residues. CDR1 is SGHAT, CDR2 FQNNGV, per germline. Trimming took off 1 base at V and 3 bases at J, with 3 bases between the two ends. The DNA for the CDR3 is TGTGCCAGCAGCTTAGTAGACACCGGGGAGCTGTTTTTT. Translating gives CASSLVDTGELFF.

Concerning this clone: An end of the junction differs from the germline gene, which may be a read error. The chain combines TRBV28 with TRBJ1-5; no reliable D call. Germline V gene sequence: CDR1 MDHEN, CDR2 SYDVKM. The CDR3 is 16 amino acids. The CDR3 nucleotides are TGTGCCAGCACACCCCCCCCCGCGGGTGGAGATCAGCTCCAGCATTTT. This gives the protein CASTPPPAGGDQLQHF. The complete variable domain, with remaining parts taken from reference TRBV28 and TRBJ1-5, reads DVKVTQSSRYLVKRTGEKVFLECVQDMDHENMFWYRQDPGLGLRLIYFSYDVKMKEKGDIPEGYSVSREKKERFSLILESASTNQTSMYLCASTPPPAGGDQLQHFGDGTRLSIL.

V gene TRBV27 combines with J gene TRBJ1-6; 7 bases fit TRBD1. The CDR3 length is 15 residues. Germline lookup yields CDR1 MNHEY and CDR2 SMNVEV (reference sequence). V shed 4 bases, J shed 8 bases, and the junction held 8 bases outside the gene matches. CDR3 sequence (DNA): TGTGCCAGCAGTTCTCGGACAGGTTTGGATTCACCCCTCCACTTT. Encoded protein: CASSSRTGLDSPLHF.